This TCR beta chain was identified during a study of blood T cell repertoires in COVID-19. Whole-study context: The samples span acute and convalescent COVID-19 from the United States, Italy and Spain.

This CDR3 contains 17 residues. Germline CDR1 reads LGHDT; CDR2 reads YNNKEL (reference sequence). V dropped 0 bases and J dropped 4; count of bases not matched to a gene: 10. Method: immunoSEQ multiplex PCR; TCRdb's copy keeps in-frame clones and lacks some. Of a few hundred thousand clones in the sample, around 84% are singletons; the top ten hold 1.4%. This chain joins TRBV3-1 (or the pseudogene TRBV3-2) and TRBJ2-7, with 9 bases lining up with TRBD2. The sample comprised peripheral blood. This TCR was recovered from a middle-aged woman who had recovered from COVID-19. CDR3 DNA sequence: TGTGCCAGCAGCCAAGATAAGCGGGGGGCCAACCCTTACGAGCAGTACTTC. Amino acids: CASSQDKRGANPYEQYF.